A single sample is the source of the 20 T cell receptor beta chains below, sequenced in a study of regulatory T cells in long-lasting Graves disease. The sample's time point: persistent/refractory GD, antithyroid drugs over 5 years with positive TRAb. PBMC-extracted RNA yielded the TCR library. Arm-PCR of CDR3 regions and iRepertoire HTBI primers were the basis on which TCR beta libraries were built. TCRdb itself ran the multiplex PCR reads through MiXCR, one entry per CDR3 protein. The table shows some 420,000 distinct CDR3 sequences, with roughly 23% occurring only once. The material was peripheral blood mononuclear cells (PBMCs), obtained when the disease was refractory, from a patient treated with antithyroid drugs. These receptors all come from a female donor with Graves disease.

This clonotype was found many times. The V gene is TRBV7-2, the J gene TRBJ2-5, with TRBD2 as a possible D gene (5 bases). The CDR3 length is 15 residues. Germline CDR1 is SGHTA and CDR2 is FQGNSA. V was trimmed by 1 base and J by 1 base, leaving 10 bases between them. The CDR3 nucleotides are TGTGCCAGCAGCTTAGTTTCCGGGGTCCAAGAGACCCAGTACTTC. Protein product: CASSLVSGVQETQYF.

This clonotype was found a few times. The V and J genes are TRBV19 and TRBJ2-7, with D unclear. Looked up from germline, CDR1 is LNHDA and CDR2 is SQIVND (reference sequence). V gave up 3 bases and J gave up 0 bases, with 15 bases separating them. The CDR3 has 16 residues. The CDR3: CASSIIGQPSSYEQYF. The DNA for the CDR3 is TGTGCCAGTAGTATTATAGGGCAGCCTAGCTCCTACGAGCAGTACTTC.

As concerns this clonotype: A single base separates this from a much larger clone, so it may be a read error. The chain employs TRBV12-3 or TRBV12-4 and TRBJ1-2; weak D call: TRBD1 (5 bases). The CDR3 spans 13 residues. V was shortened by 4 bases and J by 8 bases, with 14 bases between the two germline ends. CDR3 DNA sequence: TGTGCCAGCAGTTCGGACAACCCGCAAGGCTACACCTTC. It yields the protein CASSSDNPQGYTF.

In its sample, this clonotype was seen a few times. The rearrangement joins TRBV11-2 to TRBJ2-2, with TRBD2 matching 10 bases. The CDR3 is made up of 16 amino acids. Looked up from germline, CDR1 is SGHAT and CDR2 is FQNNGV. Trimming took 3 bases from V and 0 from J; bases not matched to a gene: 1. CDR3 DNA: TGTGCCAGCAGCTTTCTAGCGGGAGCGAACACCGGGGAGCTGTTTTTT. This encodes CASSFLAGANTGELFF.

This clonotype has a count of ten or more. The rearrangement joins TRBV28 to TRBJ2-2, with 7 positions matching TRBD1. This CDR3 is 16 amino acids long. J was trimmed by 5 bases and V by 5 bases; bases with no gene match: 11. The germline CDR1 and CDR2 sequences are MDHEN and SYDVKM. The CDR3 coding sequence is TGTGCCAGCAGTAAGAACAGGGGATCAGGTACCGGGGAGCTGTTTTTT. Its protein is CASSKNRGSGTGELFF.

This clonotype appeared a few times. The CDR3 DNA sequence: TGTGCCAGCTCACCACGGGGGGACCACGAGCAGTACTTC. It is translated as CASSPRGDHEQYF. This sequence joins TRBV18 and TRBJ2-7; a weak D match, TRBD2 (6 bases). CDR1 is KGHSH, CDR2 LQKENI, per germline. Trimming took 1 base from V and 5 from J, leaving 9 bases between them. The CDR3 is 13 residues long.

In this sample, this clonotype turned up a few times. The chain links TRBV4-3 to TRBJ2-7, with TRBD2 as a possible D gene (6 bases). Germline V gene lookup returns CDR1 LGHNA and CDR2 YSLEER. There are 16 residues in the CDR3. The V end was cut by 1 base, the J end by 3 bases, with 16 bases between. DNA for the CDR3: TGCGCCAGCAGCCAAGTAAGCGGGTCGGCAGGCTACGAGCAGTACTTC. This encodes CASSQVSGSAGYEQYF.

The chain recombines TRBV14 with TRBJ2-2; TRBD1 might be the D (6 bases). Germline V CDR1 and CDR2: SGHDN, FVKESK. V lost 4 bases, J lost 3 bases, and 15 bases lay in between. This CDR3 spans 16 amino acids. The CDR3 region is CASSPRPGVDTGELFF. The CDR3 DNA reads as TGTGCCAGCAGCCCGAGGCCAGGGGTGGACACCGGGGAGCTGTTTTTT.

This clonotype was detected only a few times. The rearrangement uses TRBV6-1 and TRBJ1-3; D remains ambiguous. Germline values: CDR1 MNHNS, CDR2 SASEGT. This CDR3 spans 15 amino acids. Trimming took off 6 bases at V and 0 bases at J, with 12 bases between the two ends. As DNA, the CDR3 is TGTGCCAGCAGCGAGGGCGCGGGCTCTGGAAACACCATATATTTT. Translating gives CASSEGAGSGNTIYF.

This clonotype was seen a few times. Here the CDR3 DNA reads TGCAGCGTCCCCTACCCGCTTAACAGCTCTGGTTGGGGCTACACCTTC. Its protein is CSVPYPLNSSGWGYTF. This chain links TRBV29-1 with TRBJ1-2; D ambiguous. Trimming left V 6 bases short and J 8 bases short, with 28 bases between. The CDR3 is made up of 16 amino acids. Per germline, CDR1 SQVTM and CDR2 ANQGSEA.

The rearrangement links TRBV4-1 to TRBJ2-4, with D maybe TRBD1 (5 bases). The germline V gene has CDR1 MGHRA and CDR2 YSYEKL. Trimming removed 0 bases at V and 2 bases at J, with 14 bases between. The CDR3 has 17 amino acids. This chain's CDR3 is CASSQESPSGTKNIQYF. The CDR3 DNA is TGCGCCAGCAGCCAAGAATCGCCGTCAGGGACCAAAAACATTCAGTACTTC.

This clonotype was picked up many times. The rearrangement joins TRBV28 to TRBJ1-2; D gene ambiguous. V was trimmed by 5 bases and J by 4 bases, leaving 8 bases between them. Per germline, CDR1 MDHEN and CDR2 SYDVKM. The CDR3 runs to 12 residues. The CDR3 region is CASSVTPYGYTF. CDR3 DNA: TGTGCCAGCAGTGTTACCCCCTATGGCTACACCTTC.

This clonotype occurred many times. The rearrangement joins TRBV28 to TRBJ2-7; 12 positions agree with TRBD1. V trimming: 4 bases; J trimming: 7 bases; junction bases outside the gene matches: 11. CDR3 length: 16 amino acids. Germline CDR1 reads MDHEN; CDR2 reads SYDVKM. CDR3 sequence reads: CASSSISRDRGQEQYF. The CDR3 DNA is TGTGCCAGCAGTTCCATCAGCCGGGACAGGGGGCAAGAGCAGTACTTC.

This clonotype was found once. The chain joins TRBV10-3 to TRBJ2-1; possibly TRBD1 for D (5 bases). Trimming shortened V by 3 bases and J by 6 bases, and 9 bases separated the two germline ends. The CDR3 sequence is 13 residues long. Germline CDR1 reads ENHRY; CDR2 reads SYGVKD. CDR3 region: CAISDSGSNEQFF. As DNA, the CDR3 is TGTGCCATCAGTGATTCAGGGTCCAATGAGCAGTTCTTC.

This clonotype came up many times. The J gene is TRBJ1-5, the V gene TRBV28; no reliable D call. The germline V and J ends were trimmed by 3 bases and 1 base, with 7 bases remaining between them. This CDR3 contains 14 residues. CDR1 MDHEN and CDR2 SYDVKM come from the germline V gene. The CDR3 nucleotides read TGTGCCAGCAGTTTCGGCAGGAGCAATCAGCCCCAGCATTTT. It is translated as CASSFGRSNQPQHF.

This clonotype was seen a few times. The rearrangement uses TRBV7-3 and TRBJ1-1; a possible D gene is TRBD1 (6 bases). The CDR3 length is 15 residues. CDR1 SGHTA and CDR2 FQGTGA come from the germline V gene. V was shortened by 0 bases and J by 3 bases, with 11 bases between the two germline ends. The CDR3 spells CASSLTRGAHTEAFF. DNA for the CDR3: TGTGCCAGCAGCTTAACGAGGGGGGCTCACACTGAAGCTTTCTTT.

This rearrangement joins TRBV19 to TRBJ2-7; the D call may be TRBD1 or TRBD2 (5 bases each). Trimming took off 7 bases at V and 2 bases at J, with 15 bases between the two ends. The CDR3 runs 14 residues. CDR1 is LNHDA and CDR2 is SQIVND in the germline V gene (reference sequence). The CDR3 loop is CASTRWDVPYEQYF. CDR3 coding DNA: TGTGCCAGTACCCGATGGGACGTACCCTACGAGCAGTACTTC.

This clonotype was found many times. The chain is built from TRBV7-9 and TRBJ2-5, with D hard to call. V lost 5 bases and J lost 5, with 9 bases in between. This CDR3 has 12 amino acids. The germline V gene encodes CDR1 SEHNR and CDR2 FQNEAQ (reference sequence). CDR3 DNA: TGTGCCAGCAGCCTCGAAAGGGAGACCCAGTACTTC. Protein: CASSLERETQYF.

The rearrangement joins TRBV28 to TRBJ1-2; TRBD1 is a possible D gene (6 bases). The CDR3 is 12 residues long. CDR1 and CDR2 from the germline V gene are MDHEN and SYDVKM. Trimming removed 6 bases at V and 8 bases at J, with 13 bases between. The chain's CDR3 is CASRRGAVGYTF. The DNA for the CDR3 is TGTGCCAGCAGACGGGGGGCGGTCGGCTACACCTTC.

This clonotype has ten or more counts. The rearrangement joins TRBV2 to TRBJ1-5; TRBD1 might be the D (6 bases). Germline V CDR1 and CDR2: SNHLY, FYNNEI. The CDR3 length is 14 residues. V was pared by 10 bases and J by 5 bases, with 18 bases between. The CDR3 DNA follows: TGTGCCACCTCTTGGGGGTCAGGGGATCAGCCCCAGCATTTT. Its translation is CATSWGSGDQPQHF. Looking up the rest from reference TRBV2 and TRBJ1-5 gives the full variable domain: EPEVTQTPSHQVTQMGQEVILRCVPISNHLYFYWYRQILGQKVEFLVSFYNNEISEKSEIFDDQFSVERPDGSNFTLKIRSTKLEDSAMYFCATSWGSGDQPQHFGDGTRLSIL.